This T cell receptor (beta chain) was sequenced for a study of T cells in localized non-small cell lung cancer. Clones were sequenced by immunoSEQ multiplex PCR, and TCRdb holds only the in-frame ones, with some missing. The table shows approximately 15,000 clones, with roughly 90% occurring only once. The sample in question was peripheral blood mononuclear cells, obtained before any cancer treatment. The receptor was derived from a woman aged 35-75 years with stage III lung adenocarcinoma.

This CDR3 reads CASSRLAGGYQETQYF. The CDR3 DNA reads TGTGCCAGCTCACGGCTAGCGGGGGGTTACCAAGAGACCCAGTACTTC. The chain links TRBV18 to TRBJ2-5; 11 nucleotides line up with TRBD2. Germline V CDR1 and CDR2: KGHSH, LQKENI. CDR3 length equals 16 residues. Unmatched junction bases numbered 4, after V lost 4 bases and J lost 0 bases.